Sequencing of this T cell receptor (beta chain) was carried out in a study of blood T cell repertoires in COVID-19. Sequenced by immunoSEQ multiplex PCR; TCRdb stores in-frame clones only, minus some. In the table there are hundreds of thousands of clones, about nine tenths of which are singletons. CDR3 size: 16 residues. The V gene's germline CDR1 is LNHDA and CDR2 SQIVND (reference sequence). The V end lost 4 bases, the J end lost 2 bases, and 15 bases lay between the germline ends. The sample was peripheral blood. The clonotype comes from a woman between 25 and 40 years old with active or convalescent COVID-19. The J gene is TRBJ1-5, the V gene TRBV19; D possibly corresponds to TRBD1 (6 bases). This chain's CDR3 is CASSTREAGGNQPQHF. The CDR3 DNA follows: TGTGCCAGTAGTACCCGGGAGGCAGGGGGCAATCAGCCCCAGCATTTT.